This T cell receptor beta chain was recorded in a study of blood T cell repertoires in COVID-19. About the study: T cells, B-cell-depleted T cells, or PBMCs provided the cDNA or gDNA that served as material.

Some clones are missing from TCRdb's copy, which holds only in-frame ones; the method was immunoSEQ multiplex PCR. The profile shows around 220,000 clones, 65% to 90% of them singletons. There are 15 residues in the CDR3. Trimming stripped 3 bases from V and 7 bases from J, with 16 bases between. Per the germline V gene, CDR1 is SGHTA and CDR2 is FQGNSA. Sequencing was carried out using peripheral blood. The chain links TRBV7-2 to TRBJ1-5; a possible D gene is TRBD1 (5 bases). The source of this sequence is a human donor in a cohort sampled during active COVID-19. CDR3 DNA: TGTGCCAGCAGCTTCACGGGGGGGTTAAGCCAGCCCCAGCATTTT. Protein product: CASSFTGGLSQPQHF.